One and the same sample provided the 9 T cell receptor beta chains below, sequenced in a study of metastatic and nonmetastatic thyroid tumors. With MiXCR, TCRdb called clones anew from the PCR reads. The data show 30,000 to 35,000 clones, 16% seen once. Each patient came to thyroid surgery without any prior treatment (of any kind). The sequencing sample was made of blood. The source of these receptors is a female donor with papillary thyroid cancer or a benign thyroid nodule (not recorded which). Some clones in this sample may be carry-over from other donors' samples.

This clone was detected many times. This sample also contains other DNA sequences that code for the same CDR3. The gene calls are TRBV7-2 and TRBJ2-7; D uncertain. Germline V lookup: CDR1 SGHTA, CDR2 FQGNSA. The CDR3 totals 13 residues. The V end lost 3 bases, the J end lost 2 bases, and 8 bases lay between the germline ends. The CDR3 nucleotides read TGTGCCAGCAGCTTGGTCGGCGCCTACGAGCAGTACTTC. It is translated as CASSLVGAYEQYF.

This clone was counted many times. This chain connects TRBV20-1 to TRBJ1-1, with TRBD1 identical over 7 bases. Losses at the gene ends were 5 bases for V and 5 bases for J; bases not matched to a gene: 11. Germline CDR1 DFQATT, CDR2 SNEGSKA (reference sequence). The CDR3 is made up of 14 amino acids. The CDR3 DNA follows: TGCAGTGCTGCTCCCACAGGGGTCGAAACTGAAGCTTTCTTT. It codes for CSAAPTGVETEAFF.

Remarks on this clone: The junction departs from the called germline gene at one end, perhaps through a read error. The identical CDR3 is also encoded by other nucleotide sequences in the sample. The rearrangement joins TRBV5-1 to TRBJ2-1; TRBD2 matches 12 bases. The CDR3 loop spans 18 amino acids. In germline, CDR1 is SGHRS, CDR2 YFSETQ. The CDR3 is CASRTSGSTSVSYNEQFF. For the CDR3, the DNA is TGCGCCAGCAGGACTAGCGGGAGTACGTCTGTCTCCTACAATGAGCAGTTCTTT.

This clone was recorded many times. The gene calls are TRBV4-2 and TRBJ2-6; D remains ambiguous. The germline V and J ends were trimmed by 0 bases and 2 bases, with 8 bases remaining between them. Per the germline V gene, CDR1 is LGHNA and CDR2 is YNFKEQ. The CDR3 is 16 residues long. The CDR3 spells CASSQETTTGANVLTF. Written as DNA, the CDR3 is TGTGCCAGCAGCCAAGAGACGACAACTGGGGCCAACGTCCTGACTTTC.

Ten or more counts support this clone. CDR3 nucleotides: TGTGCCAGCAGCATTTCCGGGACAGTGAACACTGAAGCTTTCTTT. This codes for CASSISGTVNTEAFF. The chain uses TRBV12-3 or TRBV12-4 and TRBJ1-1; TRBD1 matches 7 bases. Trimming at V came to 6 bases and at J to 0 bases, leaving 7 bases not matched to a gene. CDR3 length equals 15 residues.

This clone has only a few counts. The junction departs from germline at one end; a sequencing error may be responsible. The chain employs TRBV28 and TRBJ1-5; the D gene is possibly TRBD1 (6 bases). CDR3 length equals 18 residues. Germline CDR1 reads MDHEN; CDR2 reads SYDVKM. The CDR3 sequence: CANSLGVAVTGRHQPQHF. DNA of the CDR3: TGTGCCAACAGTTTAGGGGTGGCGGTGACAGGACGTCACCAGCCCCAGCATTTT.

There are many counts of this clone. This sequence joins TRBV2 and TRBJ2-2, with D perhaps being TRBD1 or TRBD2 (5 bases each). Trimming took 6 bases from V and 7 from J, leaving 12 bases between them. The germline V gene has CDR1 SNHLY and CDR2 FYNNEI. This CDR3 spans 13 amino acids. As DNA, the CDR3 is TGTGCCAGCAGACGAGGGGCGGGCGGGGAGCTGTTTTTT. Protein product: CASRRGAGGELFF.

This clone showed up many times. V gene TRBV5-1 combines with J gene TRBJ1-2; 9 bases match TRBD1. CDR1 is SGHRS and CDR2 is YFSETQ in the germline V gene. The CDR3 has 14 amino acids. The V segment lost 3 bases and the J segment 8 bases; nucleotides outside the gene matches: 8. CDR3 region: CASSSGTGMVGYTF. CDR3 nucleotide sequence: TGCGCCAGCAGCTCGGGGACAGGGATGGTAGGCTACACCTTC.

The rearrangement uses TRBV20-1 and TRBJ1-2; D possibly corresponds to TRBD1 (6 bases). The CDR3 is 12 residues long. Trimming pared 7 bases from V and 7 bases from J, leaving 16 bases between. Germline CDR1 and CDR2: DFQATT and SNEGSKA (reference sequence). CDR3 sequence reads: CSGKTGGCGYTF. The CDR3 DNA is TGCAGTGGAAAGACAGGTGGGTGTGGCTACACCTTC.